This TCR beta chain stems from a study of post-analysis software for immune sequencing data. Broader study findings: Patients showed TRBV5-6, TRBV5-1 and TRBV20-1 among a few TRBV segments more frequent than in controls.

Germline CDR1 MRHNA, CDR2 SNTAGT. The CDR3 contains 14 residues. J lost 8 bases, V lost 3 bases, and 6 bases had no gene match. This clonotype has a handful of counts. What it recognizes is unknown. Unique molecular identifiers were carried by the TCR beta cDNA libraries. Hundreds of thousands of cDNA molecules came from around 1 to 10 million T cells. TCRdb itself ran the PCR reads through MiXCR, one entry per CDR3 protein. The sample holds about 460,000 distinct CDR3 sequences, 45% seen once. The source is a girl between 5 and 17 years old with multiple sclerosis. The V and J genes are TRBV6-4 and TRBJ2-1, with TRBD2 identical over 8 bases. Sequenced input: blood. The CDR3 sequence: CASSEAGDKDEQFF. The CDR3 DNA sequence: TGTGCCAGCAGTGAAGCGGGAGATAAGGATGAGCAGTTCTTC.